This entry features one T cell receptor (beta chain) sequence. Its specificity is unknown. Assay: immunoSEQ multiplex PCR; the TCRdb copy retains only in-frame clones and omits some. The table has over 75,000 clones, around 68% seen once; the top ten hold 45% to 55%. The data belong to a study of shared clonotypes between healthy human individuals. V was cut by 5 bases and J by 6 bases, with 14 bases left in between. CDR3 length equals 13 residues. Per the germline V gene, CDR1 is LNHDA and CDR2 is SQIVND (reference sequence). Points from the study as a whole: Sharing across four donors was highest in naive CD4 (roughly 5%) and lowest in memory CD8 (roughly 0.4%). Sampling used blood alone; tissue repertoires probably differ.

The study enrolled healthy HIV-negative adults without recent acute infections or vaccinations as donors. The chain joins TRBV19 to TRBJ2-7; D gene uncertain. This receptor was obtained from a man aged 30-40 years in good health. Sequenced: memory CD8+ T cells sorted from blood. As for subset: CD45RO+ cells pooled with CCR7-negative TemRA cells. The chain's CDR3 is CASSLRTLGEQYF. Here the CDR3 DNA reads TGTGCCAGTAGTCTCAGAACTCTGGGCGAGCAGTACTTC.